The rows below give T cell receptor beta chains drawn from one sample of a study of blood T cell repertoires in COVID-19. The data were produced by immunoSEQ multiplex PCR, yet TCRdb's version contains in-frame clones alone and is incomplete. The table has fewer than 300,000 clones, 84% seen once. The sequencing input was peripheral blood. The source is a human donor with COVID-19, enrolled during active disease. The donor label of this sample is uncertain. CDR3s include the opening cysteine and the closing phenylalanine or tryptophan. The order of the fields is clone size, D gene, J gene, CDR3 length, V gene, CDR3 protein, CDR3 DNA. D genes are given only for firm matches. Some rows mark clone size as missing; the rest say once, few, many or name a class of expanded clone.

NA,NA,TRBJ1-1,12,TRBV7-8,CASSLAGDMAFF,TGTGCCAGCAGCTTAGCGGGAGACATGGCTTTCTTT
NA,NA,TRBJ1-3,15,TRBV6-5,CASSYGGDSGNTIYF,TGTGCCAGCAGTTACGGGGGGGACTCTGGAAACACCATATATTTT
NA,TRBD1,TRBJ2-7,14,TRBV30,CAWRGTGESYEQYF,TGTGCCTGGAGGGGTACAGGGGAATCGTACGAGCAGTACTTC
once,TRBD1,TRBJ2-3,13,TRBV12-3/TRBV12-4,CASTPGTGRFQYF,TGTGCCAGCACCCCCGGGACAGGGAGGTTCCAGTATTTT
NA,NA,TRBJ2-1,12,TRBV24-1,CATSTRSNEQFF,TGTGCCACCAGTACTAGGAGTAATGAGCAGTTCTTC
NA,TRBD2,TRBJ2-3,16,TRBV5-4,CASSFGGRAPTDTQYF,TGTGCCAGCAGCTTTGGCGGGAGGGCCCCCACAGATACGCAGTATTTT
NA,TRBD1,TRBJ1-2,17,TRBV5-6,CASSLPGTGGPVYGYTF,TGTGCCAGCAGCTTGCCCGGGACAGGGGGACCCGTCTATGGCTACACCTTC
once,NA,TRBJ1-1,16,TRBV5-1,CASSPGVYGGRTEAFF,TGCGCCAGCAGCCCGGGGGTTTACGGAGGCCGGACTGAAGCTTTCTTT
few,NA,TRBJ1-1,14,TRBV19,CASSIHRWNTEAFF,TGTGCCAGTAGTATTCACAGATGGAACACTGAAGCTTTCTTT
few,TRBD1,TRBJ1-4,16,TRBV3-1/TRBV3-2,CASSRLLRDSNEKLFF,TGTGCCAGCAGCCGACTTCTCCGGGACAGTAATGAAAAACTGTTTTTT
NA,NA,TRBJ1-2,13,TRBV6-5,CASARGPNYGYTF,TGTGCCAGTGCCAGGGGACCTAACTATGGCTACACCTTC
NA,TRBD1,TRBJ2-7,13,TRBV19,CASSRDRGFEQYF,TGTGCCAGTAGTAGGGACAGGGGATTCGAGCAGTACTTC
NA,NA,TRBJ2-3,15,TRBV28,CASSTDRRSTDTQYF,TGTGCCAGCAGTACCGACAGGCGTAGCACAGATACGCAGTATTTT
few,TRBD1,TRBJ1-1,11,TRBV10-2,CATGDRIEAFF,TGCGCCACCGGGGACAGGATTGAAGCTTTCTTT
NA,TRBD1,TRBJ1-2,15,TRBV29-1,CSVEDIPGTAYGYTF,TGCAGCGTTGAAGACATACCCGGGACAGCATATGGCTACACCTTC
NA,TRBD2,TRBJ2-3,14,TRBV19,CASSSSGSTDTQYF,TGTGCCAGTAGTTCTAGCGGGAGCACAGATACGCAGTATTTT
few,NA,TRBJ1-5,13,TRBV11-2,CASSLRAYQPQHF,TGTGCCAGCAGCTTGAGGGCTTATCAGCCCCAGCATTTT
NA,TRBD2,TRBJ2-1,16,TRBV11-2,CASSLDRAGGYNEQFF,TGTGCCAGCAGCTTAGACCGAGCGGGAGGGTACAATGAGCAGTTCTTC
NA,NA,TRBJ2-1,15,TRBV19,CASSFLASLNNEQFF,TGTGCCAGTAGTTTTCTAGCTTCCCTTAACAATGAGCAGTTCTTC
NA,TRBD2,TRBJ2-1,15,TRBV10-3,CAISERTSAYNEQFF,TGTGCCATCAGTGAGCGGACTAGCGCATACAATGAGCAGTTCTTC
NA,TRBD1,TRBJ2-1,16,TRBV9,CASSVRQGSSPNEQFF,TGTGCCAGCAGCGTACGACAGGGGAGTTCCCCCAATGAGCAGTTCTTC
NA,TRBD1,TRBJ2-5,13,TRBV5-6,CASSPGTVETQYF,TGTGCCAGCAGCCCCGGGACAGTGGAGACCCAGTACTTC
NA,NA,TRBJ2-5,12,TRBV6-1,CASSEGAETQYF,TGTGCCAGCAGTGAGGGGGCAGAGACCCAGTACTTC
NA,TRBD1,TRBJ1-1,16,TRBV6-2/TRBV6-3,CASSYFPRGEDTEAFF,TGTGCCAGCAGTTACTTTCCCAGGGGGGAGGACACTGAAGCTTTCTTT
NA,NA,TRBJ2-7,14,TRBV7-9,CASSLTGNPYEQYF,TGTGCCAGCAGCTTAACAGGGAATCCCTACGAGCAGTACTTC
NA,NA,TRBJ2-1,14,TRBV28,CASSLDLRGNEQFF,TGTGCCAGCAGTTTAGATCTTAGAGGCAATGAGCAGTTCTTC
NA,NA,TRBJ2-1,13,TRBV12-3/TRBV12-4,CASSMGLYNEQFF,TGTGCCAGCAGTATGGGACTTTACAATGAGCAGTTCTTC
NA,TRBD1,TRBJ1-1,13,TRBV10-1,CASKGQGRSEAFF,TGCGCCTCCAAAGGACAGGGAAGATCTGAAGCTTTCTTT
few,NA,TRBJ1-2,13,TRBV20-1,CSASSQGGYGYTF,TGCAGTGCTAGTTCCCAGGGAGGGTATGGCTACACCTTC
NA,TRBD2,TRBJ2-1,15,TRBV7-8,CASSISGRADNEQFF,TGTGCCAGCAGCATTAGCGGGAGGGCAGACAATGAGCAGTTCTTC
NA,TRBD1,TRBJ2-1,15,TRBV19,CASTSSGQGHNEQFF,TGTGCCAGTACTTCCTCGGGACAGGGACACAATGAGCAGTTCTTC